The clone carrying this T cell receptor beta chain occurred once. CDR1 is SGDLS and CDR2 is YYNGEE in the germline V gene. Trimming removed 3 bases from V and 5 bases from J; junction bases left unmatched: 7. The length of the CDR3 is 17 residues. The record originates from a study of technical replicates of blood from a handful of donors. Clones were read by immunoSEQ multiplex PCR, and TCRdb kept only the in-frame ones, dropping some. Altogether roughly 14,000 clones are present, around nine tenths being singletons, with the ten largest covering roughly an eighth. The genes are TRBV9 and TRBJ2-6, with TRBD2 matching over 11 bases. The sequence was obtained from a human donor in good health. What was sequenced was PBMCs. The CDR3 loop reads CASSEGLAAVRANVLTF. The CDR3 DNA follows: TGTGCCAGCAGCGAGGGACTAGCGGCTGTTCGGGCCAACGTCCTGACTTTC.